One and the same sample provided the 20 T cell receptor beta chains below, sequenced in a study of cytomegalovirus exposure and HLA in healthy donors. The PCR used 60 Vbeta and 13 Jbeta primers. TCRdb's table, derived via immunoSEQ multiplex PCR, lists solely in-frame clones and lacks some. The sample has 80,000 or so clones; roughly 76% are singletons. The specimen sequenced was PBMCs. These receptors were collected from a male donor in good health and CMV-seropositive.

The gene calls are TRBV7-9 and TRBJ1-5, with D maybe TRBD1 (6 bases). CDR3 length: 16 amino acids. The germline V and J ends were trimmed by 5 bases and 4 bases, with 18 bases remaining between them. Per germline, CDR1 SEHNR and CDR2 FQNEAQ (reference sequence). CDR3 sequence reads: CASSARRDTENQPQHF. CDR3 DNA sequence: TGTGCCAGCAGCGCCCGCCGGGACACTGAGAATCAGCCCCAGCATTTT.

The chain recombines TRBV27 with TRBJ1-1; 10 bases match TRBD1. With 6 bases clipped from V and 1 base from J, the junction kept 11 bases outside the gene matches. This CDR3 has 17 amino acids. Germline loops: CDR1 MNHEY, CDR2 SMNVEV (reference sequence). CDR3 DNA: TGTGCCAGCAGCCCGGCCGACAGGGGGCAGGCGAACACTGAAGCTTTCTTT. Translated: CASSPADRGQANTEAFF.

The rearrangement links TRBV28 to TRBJ2-5; D possibly corresponds to TRBD1 (6 bases). The germline gives CDR1 MDHEN, CDR2 SYDVKM. V shed 6 bases and J shed 2 bases, with 16 bases lying between them. The CDR3 loop spans 15 amino acids. The CDR3 region has the DNA TGTGCCAGCAGCTTGACAGGACTCCGTCAAGAGACCCAGTACTTC. Translated: CASSLTGLRQETQYF.

The rearrangement joins TRBV7-2 to TRBJ1-3; no clear D gene. This CDR3 spans 14 amino acids. Trimming took off 3 bases at V and 0 bases at J, with 6 bases between the two ends. Germline values: CDR1 SGHTA, CDR2 FQGNSA. The chain's CDR3 is CASSLGISGNTIYF. The CDR3 bases are TGTGCCAGCAGCTTGGGCATCTCTGGAAACACCATATATTTT.

The chain employs TRBV13 and TRBJ2-2; D gene unclear. Germline CDR1 and CDR2: PRHDT and FYEKMQ (reference sequence). Trimming left V 2 bases short and J 0 bases short, with 13 bases between. The CDR3 length is 17 residues. The CDR3 coding sequence is TGTGCCAGCAGCTTAAAACACGGAGTTTCGAACACCGGGGAGCTGTTTTTT. It codes for CASSLKHGVSNTGELFF.

This chain uses TRBV7-2 with TRBJ2-3, with TRBD2 identical over 10 bases. The V segment lost 7 bases and the J segment 4 bases; nucleotides outside the gene matches: 8. The CDR3 consists of 15 residues. Germline CDR1 reads SGHTA; CDR2 reads FQGNSA. The CDR3 is CASTLSGRRSDTQYF. Written as DNA, the CDR3 is TGTGCCAGCACCCTTAGCGGGAGGAGGTCAGATACGCAGTATTTT.

The rearrangement uses TRBV7-9 and TRBJ1-1; TRBD1 matches at 11 bases. The V gene's germline CDR1 is SEHNR and CDR2 FQNEAQ (reference sequence). V shed 5 bases, J shed 0 bases, and the junction held 5 bases outside the gene matches. This CDR3 is 16 amino acids long. The CDR3 sequence: CASSPRTGGMNTEAFF. CDR3 bases: TGTGCCAGCAGCCCTAGGACAGGGGGCATGAACACTGAAGCTTTCTTT. Drawing the rest from reference TRBV7-9 and TRBJ1-1, the complete variable domain is DTGVSQNPRHKITKRGQNVTFRCDPISEHNRLYWYRQTLGQGPEFLTYFQNEAQLEKSRLLSDRFSAERPKGSFSTLEIQRTEQGDSAMYLCASSPRTGGMNTEAFFGQGTRLTVV.

The V gene is TRBV4-1, the J gene TRBJ2-1; D remains unclear. Trimming left V 0 bases short and J 0 bases short, with 9 bases between. Germline values: CDR1 MGHRA, CDR2 YSYEKL. This CDR3 comprises 16 residues. This CDR3 is CASSQDVAGSYNEQFF. CDR3 nucleotide sequence: TGCGCCAGCAGCCAAGATGTGGCAGGCTCCTACAATGAGCAGTTCTTC.

This chain connects TRBV7-9 to TRBJ1-4; perhaps TRBD1 as D (6 bases). Trimming pared 4 bases from V and 2 bases from J, leaving 8 bases between. Germline lookup yields CDR1 SEHNR and CDR2 FQNEAQ (reference sequence). The CDR3 length is 14 residues. The CDR3 loop is CASSSRGTNEKLFF. DNA for the CDR3: TGTGCCAGCAGCTCCAGGGGTACTAATGAAAAACTGTTTTTT.

The gene calls are TRBV9 and TRBJ2-3; 9 nucleotides agree with TRBD2. V was clipped by 0 bases and J by 1 base; unmatched bases: 0. The germline V gene encodes CDR1 SGDLS and CDR2 YYNGEE. The CDR3 length is 15 residues. The CDR3 region has the DNA TGTGCCAGCAGCGTAGGGACTAGCGGCACAGATACGCAGTATTTT. Protein sequence: CASSVGTSGTDTQYF.

The rearrangement joins TRBV15 to TRBJ2-7, with 7 bases identical to TRBD1. CDR3 length equals 15 residues. CDR1 LNHNV and CDR2 YYDKDF come from the germline V gene (reference sequence). Losses at the gene ends were 0 bases for V and 2 bases for J; bases not matched to a gene: 4. The CDR3 reads CATSREGQITYEQYF. The CDR3 DNA follows: TGTGCCACCAGCAGAGAGGGACAGATAACCTACGAGCAGTACTTC. The full variable domain, with the rest looked up from reference TRBV15 and TRBJ2-7, is DAMVIQNPRYQVTQFGKPVTLSCSQTLNHNVMYWYQQKSSQAPKLLFHYYDKDFNNEADTPDNFQSRRPNTSFCFLDIRSPGLGDTAMYLCATSREGQITYEQYFGPGTRLTVT.

V usage is TRBV9 and J usage is TRBJ2-3; D is unresolved. The CDR3 is 13 amino acids. V lost 3 bases, J lost 4 bases, and 9 bases lay in between. Germline lookup yields CDR1 SGDLS and CDR2 YYNGEE. This CDR3 is CASSEAVPDTQYF. The CDR3, as DNA: TGTGCCAGCAGCGAAGCTGTACCAGATACGCAGTATTTT.

The table lists this clone with a count of one. This chain's CDR3 is CASSPRQGPTYEQYF. As DNA, the CDR3 is TGTGCCAGCAGCCCACGACAGGGACCTACCTACGAGCAGTACTTC. This chain joins TRBV4-2 and TRBJ2-5, with 7 nucleotides matching TRBD1. The J call is doubtful: the DNA matches TRBJ2-7 better. The CDR3 covers 15 residues. Germline V CDR1 and CDR2: LGHNA, YNFKEQ.

J is TRBJ1-1 and V is TRBV6-5; D is perhaps TRBD1 (6 bases). The CDR3 has 14 amino acids. V was pared by 7 bases and J by 0 bases, with 12 bases between. Germline-derived CDR1 and CDR2 are MNHEY and SVGAGI. The CDR3: CASKTGLMNTEAFF. The CDR3 DNA reads as TGTGCCAGCAAGACAGGCCTCATGAACACTGAAGCTTTCTTT.

The chain couples TRBV29-1 to TRBJ2-7; a weak D match, TRBD1 (6 bases). The V gene lost 4 bases and the J gene lost 6 bases, with 10 bases spanning the gap. Germline values: CDR1 SQVTM, CDR2 ANQGSEA. This CDR3 is built from 11 residues. The CDR3 bases are TGCAGCGTTGTGGGCAGGGGCGAGCAGTACTTC. Translating gives CSVVGRGEQYF.

This rearrangement joins TRBV7-2 to TRBJ2-3; no firm D call. The CDR3 sequence is 11 residues long. Germline V gene lookup returns CDR1 SGHTA and CDR2 FQGNSA. V gave up 4 bases and J gave up 8 bases, with 7 bases separating them. CDR3 loop: CASSSLFTQYF. CDR3 DNA sequence: TGTGCCAGCAGCTCACTCTTTACGCAGTATTTT.

J is TRBJ2-1 and V is TRBV2; no clear D gene. Per the germline V gene, CDR1 is SNHLY and CDR2 is FYNNEI. Trimming left V 4 bases short and J 4 bases short, with 14 bases between. This CDR3 spans 15 amino acids. Written as DNA, the CDR3 is TGTGCCAGCAGTGGTCTAGAGTCCCCGTACAATGAGCAGTTCTTC. This translates into CASSGLESPYNEQFF.

This sequence joins TRBV29-1 and TRBJ2-5; D is unclear. CDR3 length: 13 amino acids. V shed 0 bases and J shed 4 bases, with 9 bases lying between them. CDR1 is SQVTM and CDR2 is ANQGSEA in the germline V gene. The CDR3 protein is CSVEDRRRETQYF. The CDR3, as DNA: TGCAGCGTTGAAGATAGGAGAAGAGAGACCCAGTACTTC.

The rearrangement links TRBV5-1 to TRBJ2-3; TRBD1 matches at 8 bases. Unmatched junction bases numbered 0, after V lost 0 bases and J lost 6 bases. This CDR3 region has 13 residues. Germline V gene data show CDR1 as SGHRS and CDR2 as YFSETQ. The CDR3 DNA sequence: TGCGCCAGCAGCTTGGACAGGGGGGATACGCAGTATTTT. This gives the protein CASSLDRGDTQYF.

The V call is TRBV5-1, the J call TRBJ2-5, with a possible D match to TRBD1 (5 bases). The CDR3 consists of 14 residues. Per the germline V gene, CDR1 is SGHRS and CDR2 is YFSETQ. Trimming left V 1 base short and J 2 bases short, with 9 bases between. CDR3 residues: CASSLSGNQETQYF. Written as DNA, the CDR3 is TGCGCCAGCAGCTTGTCAGGGAATCAAGAGACCCAGTACTTC.